The clone carrying this T cell receptor beta chain turned up a few times. Its antigen is undetermined. This CDR3 is 12 amino acids long. Trimming stripped 11 bases from V and 1 base from J, with 11 bases between. Per germline, CDR1 LNHDA and CDR2 SQIVND (reference sequence). The sample originates from a study of breast tumors, draining lymph nodes, adjacent tissues. Study results and limitations: Compared with basal-like, luminal-like tumors shared significantly more repertoire with nontumor tissue.

TCRdb independently ran MiXCR on the multiplex PCR reads; one entry per CDR3 protein. The data contain approximately 230,000 distinct CDR3 sequences, about 34% of them singletons. Breast cancer patients provided tissue from their axillary draining lymph nodes. The origin of this receptor is a female donor with breast cancer. Some clones in this sample may be carry-over from other donors' samples. Sequencing used axillary lymph node tissue. The chain is built from TRBV19 and TRBJ1-1, with D unresolved. The CDR3 sequence is CAARRGNTEAFF. The CDR3 coding sequence is TGTGCCGCCCGGAGAGGGAACACTGAAGCTTTCTTT.